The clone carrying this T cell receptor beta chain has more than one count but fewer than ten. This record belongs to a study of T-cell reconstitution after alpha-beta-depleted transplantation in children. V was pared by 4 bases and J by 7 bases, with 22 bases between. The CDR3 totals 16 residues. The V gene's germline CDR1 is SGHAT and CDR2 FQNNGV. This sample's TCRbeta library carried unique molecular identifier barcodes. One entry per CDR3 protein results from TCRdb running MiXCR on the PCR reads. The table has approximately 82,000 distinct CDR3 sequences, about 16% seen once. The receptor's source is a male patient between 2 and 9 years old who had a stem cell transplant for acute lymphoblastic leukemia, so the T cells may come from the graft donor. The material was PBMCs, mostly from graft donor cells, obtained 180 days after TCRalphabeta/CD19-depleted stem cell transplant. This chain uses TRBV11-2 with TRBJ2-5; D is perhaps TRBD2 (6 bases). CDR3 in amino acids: CASSSRDRDWVGTQYF. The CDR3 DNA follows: TGTGCCAGCAGCTCGCGGGACCGTGATTGGGTGGGGACCCAGTACTTC. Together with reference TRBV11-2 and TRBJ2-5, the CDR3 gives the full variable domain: EAGVAQSPRYKIIEKRQSVAFWCNPISGHATLYWYQQILGQGPKLLIQFQNNGVVDDSQLPKDRFSAERLKGVDSTLKIQPAKLEDSAVYLCASSSRDRDWVGTQYFGPGTRLLVL.